These 13 T cell receptor beta chains were sequenced from one sample in a study of human thymus T cells. TCRdb's copy holds only in-frame clones and misses some; the assay was immunoSEQ multiplex PCR. The table shows roughly 130,000 clones, with approximately 96% occurring only once. Resections from corrective heart surgery supplied the thymus tissue. What was sequenced was thymus tissue. These receptors all come from a boy under two years old with a congenital heart defect but otherwise immunologically healthy.

The chain employs TRBV14 and TRBJ2-2; D is unclear. V lost 4 bases, J lost 2 bases, and 11 bases lay in between. The CDR3 has 15 amino acids. The germline gives CDR1 SGHDN, CDR2 FVKESK. CDR3 sequence reads: CASSRTGPNTGELFF. DNA for the CDR3: TGTGCCAGCAGCCGCACCGGGCCCAACACCGGGGAGCTGTTTTTT. The whole variable domain, remainder taken from reference TRBV14 and TRBJ2-2, is EAGVTQFPSHSVIEKGQTVTLRCDPISGHDNLYWYRRVMGKEIKFLLHFVKESKQDESGMPNNRFLAERTGGTYSTLKVQPAELEDSGVYFCASSRTGPNTGELFFGEGSRLTVL.

This clone was found once. The chain couples TRBV7-3 to TRBJ2-7, with 9 positions matching TRBD1. Germline CDR1 is SGHTA and CDR2 is FQGTGA. CDR3 length: 15 amino acids. V was clipped by 0 bases and J by 5 bases; unmatched bases: 5. The CDR3 here is CASSLTGTGSDEQYF. The CDR3 DNA follows: TGTGCCAGCAGCTTAACCGGGACAGGGTCTGACGAGCAGTACTTC.

The chain links TRBV10-3 to TRBJ1-2; 7 bases agree with TRBD1. J was trimmed by 8 bases and V by 0 bases; bases with no gene match: 12. The CDR3 extends over 16 amino acids. The germline CDR1 and CDR2 sequences are ENHRY and SYGVKD. CDR3 nucleotides: TGTGCCATCAGTGAGTCGACTCCGGCCAGGGGGAGGGGCTACACCTTC. It translates to CAISESTPARGRGYTF.

V gene TRBV5-6 combines with J gene TRBJ1-3; 8 bases fit TRBD1. The germline gives CDR1 SGHDT, CDR2 YYEEEE. This CDR3 is 14 amino acids long. Trimming took 3 bases from V and 8 from J; bases not matched to a gene: 7. The chain's CDR3 is CASSSQGARDTIYF. The CDR3 nucleotides are TGTGCCAGCAGCTCTCAGGGGGCGCGGGACACCATATATTTT.

This chain connects TRBV12-5 to TRBJ2-6; D might be TRBD1 (6 bases). Deletions cut 4 bases from V and 0 bases from J, with 16 bases between. The CDR3 runs 18 residues. Germline V gene lookup returns CDR1 LGHNT and CDR2 FRNRAP. CDR3 DNA sequence: TGTGCTAGTGGTTGGGGGCCACACGGACACTCTGGGGCCAACGTCCTGACTTTC. Its protein is CASGWGPHGHSGANVLTF.

The chain employs TRBV28 and TRBJ1-2; 9 nucleotides line up with TRBD1. Germline-derived CDR1 and CDR2 are MDHEN and SYDVKM. V lost 4 bases and J lost 7; bases outside the gene matches: 4. The CDR3 runs to 13 residues. In nucleotides, the CDR3 is TGTGCCAGCAGTTCACAGGGGGCCGGTGGCTACACCTTC. As protein: CASSSQGAGGYTF.

The chain carries TRBV9 and TRBJ1-5; no clear D gene. Germline loops: CDR1 SGDLS, CDR2 YYNGEE. The ends were cut back, 4 bases at V and 4 bases at J, with 12 bases in the middle. This CDR3 contains 14 residues. The CDR3 loop reads CASSPDGVNQPQHF. For the CDR3, the DNA is TGTGCCAGCAGCCCCGACGGGGTTAATCAGCCCCAGCATTTT.

The chain joins TRBV5-1 to TRBJ2-1; 10 positions agree with TRBD2. Unmatched junction bases numbered 13, after V lost 4 bases and J lost 3 bases. CDR1 and CDR2 from the germline V gene are SGHRS and YFSETQ. CDR3 size: 18 residues. The CDR3, as DNA: TGCGCCAGCAGCCCGGAGACTTCTACTAGCGGGGTCTACAATGAGCAGTTCTTC. It codes for CASSPETSTSGVYNEQFF.

The gene calls are TRBV28 and TRBJ1-5; 10 nucleotides line up with TRBD1. Germline lookup yields CDR1 MDHEN and CDR2 SYDVKM. The CDR3 is 17 amino acids. The ends lost 3 bases at V and 1 base at J; junction bases unmatched: 6. The DNA for the CDR3 is TGTGCCAGCAGTTTGAGGGACAGGGGTGACAGCAATCAGCCCCAGCATTTT. It specifies CASSLRDRGDSNQPQHF. Full variable domain (remainder filled in from reference TRBV28 and TRBJ1-5): DVKVTQSSRYLVKRTGEKVFLECVQDMDHENMFWYRQDPGLGLRLIYFSYDVKMKEKGDIPEGYSVSREKKERFSLILESASTNQTSMYLCASSLRDRGDSNQPQHFGDGTRLSIL.

The chain links TRBV2 to TRBJ2-3, with unresolved D. Germline V gene data show CDR1 as SNHLY and CDR2 as FYNNEI. The CDR3 loop spans 13 amino acids. Trimming cost V 2 bases and J 4 bases, with 7 bases left between them. The CDR3 sequence is CASSEPASDTQYF. CDR3 in DNA: TGTGCCAGCAGTGAACCGGCTTCAGATACGCAGTATTTT.

The J gene is TRBJ2-1, the V gene TRBV4-2; D is unclear. This CDR3 region has 15 residues. The V end was cut by 1 base, the J end by 8 bases, with 15 bases between. Germline CDR1 is LGHNA and CDR2 is YNFKEQ. The CDR3 sequence is CASSQVRVEADEQFF. The CDR3 DNA sequence: TGTGCCAGCAGCCAAGTTAGGGTTGAGGCGGATGAGCAGTTCTTC.

The V call is TRBV25-1, the J call TRBJ1-2, with D perhaps TRBD1 (5 bases). The CDR3 contains 14 residues. The V end lost 4 bases, the J end lost 4 bases, and 13 bases lay between the germline ends. Per the germline V gene, CDR1 is MGHDK and CDR2 is SYGVNS. CDR3 coding DNA: TGTGCCAGCAGTGGGCAGGGAAAGACCTATGGCTACACCTTC. Encoded protein: CASSGQGKTYGYTF.

This chain links TRBV4-2 with TRBJ1-2; the match to TRBD1 covers 7 bases. This CDR3 has 12 residues. V trimming: 4 bases; J trimming: 8 bases; junction bases outside the gene matches: 4. Germline loops: CDR1 LGHNA, CDR2 YNFKEQ. The CDR3 sequence: CASSPDRNGYTF. DNA for the CDR3: TGTGCCAGCAGCCCGGACAGGAACGGCTACACCTTC.